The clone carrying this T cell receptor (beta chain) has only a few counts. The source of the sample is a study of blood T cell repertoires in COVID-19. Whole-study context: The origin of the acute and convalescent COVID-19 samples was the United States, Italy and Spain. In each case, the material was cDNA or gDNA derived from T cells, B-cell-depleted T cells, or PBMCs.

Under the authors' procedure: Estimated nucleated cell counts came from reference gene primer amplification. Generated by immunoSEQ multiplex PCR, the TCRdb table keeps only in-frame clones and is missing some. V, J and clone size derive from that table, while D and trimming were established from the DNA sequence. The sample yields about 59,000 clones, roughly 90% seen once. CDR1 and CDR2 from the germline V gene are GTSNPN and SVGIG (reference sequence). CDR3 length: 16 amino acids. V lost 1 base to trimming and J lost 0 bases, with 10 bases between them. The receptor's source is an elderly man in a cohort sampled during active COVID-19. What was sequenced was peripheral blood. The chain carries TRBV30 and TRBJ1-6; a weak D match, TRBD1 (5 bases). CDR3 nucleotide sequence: TGTGCCTGGAGTGGGACATTGAGCTCCTATAATTCACCCCTCCACTTT. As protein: CAWSGTLSSYNSPLHF.